This TCR beta chain was identified during a study of blood T cell repertoires in COVID-19. As for the study in general: T cells, B-cell-depleted T cells, or PBMCs provided the cDNA or gDNA that served as material.

The CDR3 consists of 17 residues. V gave up 4 bases and J gave up 2 bases; unmatched junction bases: 7. The germline V gene encodes CDR1 SGHNT and CDR2 YYREEE (reference sequence). Original analysis: Estimation of nucleated cell counts was performed using reference gene primer amplification. TCRdb keeps only in-frame clones here, not all; method: immunoSEQ multiplex PCR. V, J and clone size reflect that table, while D and trimming were determined from the DNA. The data hold about 120,000 clones, with about four fifths observed a single time. Sequenced material: peripheral blood. The TCR comes from a woman aged 65 to 85 with acute or convalescent COVID-19. The chain employs TRBV5-4 and TRBJ2-3; 13 bases agree with TRBD2. The CDR3 spells CASSGRLAGGYTDTQYF. Written as DNA, the CDR3 is TGTGCCAGCAGCGGCCGACTAGCGGGGGGATACACAGATACGCAGTATTTT.